This T cell receptor beta chain appears in the sequencing data of a study of cytomegalovirus exposure and HLA in healthy donors. Study-wide results and caveats: Links to common viral pathogens appeared, in a later analysis, for several of the most significant clusters. Immune exposure data for these donors was limited to CMV serostatus. A later analysis found that most CMV-associated TCR beta chains appeared HLA-restricted.

Germline V gene sequence: CDR1 MNHEY, CDR2 SVGAGI. The junction had 4 bases not matched to a gene; V was cut back by 7 bases and J by 3 bases. This CDR3 has 14 residues. This clone was found once. Its cognate antigen is unknown. The PCR contained 60 Vbeta and 13 Jbeta primers. Assay: immunoSEQ multiplex PCR; the TCRdb copy retains only in-frame clones and omits some. Among approximately 170,000 clones listed, roughly four fifths were seen once. The source is a man aged 40-49 years in good health and CMV-seronegative. V is TRBV6-5 and J is TRBJ2-2; 8 bases match TRBD1. The sample was PBMCs. DNA for the CDR3: TGTGCCAGCAATAACAGGGGGGACACCGGGGAGCTGTTTTTT. Protein sequence: CASNNRGDTGELFF.